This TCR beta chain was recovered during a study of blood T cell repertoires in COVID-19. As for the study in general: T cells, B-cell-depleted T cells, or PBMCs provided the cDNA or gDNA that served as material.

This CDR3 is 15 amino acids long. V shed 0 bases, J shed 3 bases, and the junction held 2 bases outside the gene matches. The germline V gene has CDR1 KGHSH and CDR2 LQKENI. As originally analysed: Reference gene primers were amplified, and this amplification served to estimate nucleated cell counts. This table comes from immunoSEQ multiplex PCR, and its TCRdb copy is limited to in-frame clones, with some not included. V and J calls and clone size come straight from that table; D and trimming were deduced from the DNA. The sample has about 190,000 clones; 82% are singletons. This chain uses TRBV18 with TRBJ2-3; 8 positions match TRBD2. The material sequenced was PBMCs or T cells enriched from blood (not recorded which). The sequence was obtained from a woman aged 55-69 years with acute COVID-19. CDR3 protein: CASSPPASGTDTQYF. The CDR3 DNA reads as TGTGCCAGCTCACCACCGGCTAGCGGGACAGATACGCAGTATTTT.